This T cell receptor (beta chain) was identified in a study of cytomegalovirus exposure and HLA in healthy donors. Study-level results: In a later analysis, the majority of CMV-associated beta chains seemingly showed HLA restriction. 16,951 TCR beta sequences were associated with HLA alleles at 0.05 false discovery rate in a later analysis. Common viral pathogens were later found to be apparently linked to several of the most significant clusters. An Asian-associated ancestry cluster reportedly showed fewer N-insertions than the approximately 700-donor mean in a later analysis.

Primers for the PCR totalled 60 Vbeta and 13 Jbeta. Sequenced by immunoSEQ multiplex PCR; TCRdb stores in-frame clones only, minus some. The sample lists about 80,000 clones; roughly three quarters were seen once. This clone was found a few times. What it recognizes is unknown. Germline V gene data show CDR1 as MRHNA and CDR2 as SNTAGT. This CDR3 is 15 amino acids long. V shed 3 bases and J 7 bases; nucleotides not matched to a gene: 4. The V and J genes are TRBV6-4 and TRBJ2-2; 11 nucleotides match TRBD2. Material for sequencing was PBMCs. The receptor comes from a woman aged 45-65 years in good health and CMV-seropositive. CDR3 nucleotides: TGTGCCAGCAGTGAACAGGGACTAGCGGTCGGGGAGCTGTTTTTT. This codes for CASSEQGLAVGELFF.